This T cell receptor beta chain came from a study of spatial heterogeneity in lung cancer. The time point: sample taken at primary tumor resection. There are a few counts of this clonotype. One entry per CDR3 protein, called by TCRdb with MiXCR from the 5' RACE reads. The table shows 85,000 to 100,000 distinct CDR3 sequences, with roughly 12% occurring only once. CDR3 length: 13 residues. Germline-derived CDR1 and CDR2 are KGHDR and SFDVKD. Trimming took 2 bases from V and 1 from J, leaving 4 bases between them. V usage is TRBV24-1 and J usage is TRBJ1-1; D not certain. This sequence originates from a male donor with early-stage non-small cell lung cancer. Specimen: PBMCs, collected at surgery. The CDR3 region has the DNA TGTGCCACCAGTGATTCCCCGAACACTGAAGCTTTCTTT. It translates to CATSDSPNTEAFF.